The rows below give T cell receptor beta chains drawn from one sample of a study of breast tumors, draining lymph nodes, adjacent tissues. TCRdb reanalysed the multiplex PCR reads using MiXCR and keeps one entry per CDR3 protein. The sample includes approximately 12,000 distinct CDR3 sequences, around half of them seen just once. The source material was tumor-adjacent breast tissue. All receptors derive from a female donor with breast cancer. Some clones in this sample may be carry-over from other donors' samples. The CDR3 runs from the conserved cysteine through the conserved F or W. D genes are given only for firm matches. Clone size is not always given. Where it is, it says once, few, many or a class for expanded clones.

J gene	V gene	clone size	D gene	CDR3 protein	CDR3 DNA
TRBJ2-7	TRBV7-2	-	-	CASSSGTQRYEQYF	TGTGCCAGCAGCTCCGGGACCCAACGCTACGAGCAGTACTTC
TRBJ2-3	TRBV6-5	-	-	CASSPLLREITDTQYF	TGTGCCAGCAGTCCCCTCCTCCGGGAGATCACAGATACGCAGTATTTT
TRBJ2-7	TRBV12-5	few	-	CASGLAPAPEQYF	TGTGCTAGTGGTTTGGCCCCGGCTCCCGAGCAGTACTTC
TRBJ1-5	TRBV6-5	few	-	CASSYYPKGSNQPQHF	TGTGCCAGCAGTTACTATCCGAAAGGGAGCAATCAGCCCCAGCATTTT
TRBJ1-5	TRBV2	-	-	CASSYSGSSRPQHF	TGTGCCAGCAGTTACTCGGGGAGCTCTCGGCCCCAGCATTTT
TRBJ1-2	TRBV6-5	medium-sized	-	CASSSIRTSGGYTF	TGTGCCAGCAGTTCAATTCGGACCTCCGGGGGCTACACCTTC
TRBJ2-5	TRBV20-1	-	TRBD1	CSARDPDRPKETQYF	TGCAGTGCTAGAGATCCGGACAGGCCGAAAGAGACCCAGTACTTC
TRBJ1-1	TRBV30	few	TRBD1	CAWSRRDRVNTEAFF	TGTGCCTGGAGTAGACGGGACAGAGTGAACACTGAAGCTTTCTTT
TRBJ2-1	TRBV2	-	-	CASQGTGRGNEQFF	TGTGCCAGCCAGGGGACTGGGAGGGGCAATGAGCAGTTCTTC
TRBJ2-7	TRBV7-8	few	-	CASSSAGKSSYEQYF	TGTGCCAGCAGCTCAGCAGGGAAAAGCTCCTACGAGCAGTACTTC
TRBJ1-2	TRBV19	once	-	CASSIQSGNGYTF	TGTGCCAGTAGTATTCAGTCAGGGAATGGCTACACCTTC
TRBJ1-5	TRBV24-1	few	-	CATSQGINQPQHF	TGTGCCACCAGCCAGGGGATCAATCAGCCCCAGCATTTT
TRBJ2-7	TRBV9	many	-	CASSVETGETYEQYF	TGTGCCAGCAGCGTAGAGACAGGAGAGACCTACGAGCAGTACTTC
TRBJ2-1	TRBV7-8	medium-sized	-	CASSSGAAEQFF	TGTGCCAGCAGCTCCGGGGCCGCTGAGCAGTTCTTC
TRBJ1-5	TRBV7-9	-	TRBD1	CASRAGTDNQPQHF	TGTGCCAGCAGGGCAGGGACAGATAATCAGCCCCAGCATTTT
TRBJ1-4	TRBV20-1	medium-sized	TRBD1	CSAGQGAEEKLFF	TGCAGTGCGGGACAGGGGGCAGAGGAAAAACTGTTTTTT
TRBJ2-7	TRBV7-3	-	TRBD2	CASSPGTSGVYEQYF	TGCGCCAGCAGCCCGGGGACTAGCGGGGTCTACGAGCAGTACTTC
TRBJ1-2	TRBV2	-	TRBD1	CASSEQGGYYGYTF	TGTGCCAGCAGTGAACAGGGGGGGTACTATGGCTACACCTTC
TRBJ2-3	TRBV19	-	TRBD2	CASTSGGLTDTQYF	TGTGCCAGTACGAGCGGGGGGCTCACAGATACGCAGTATTTT
TRBJ2-1	TRBV20-1	medium-sized	TRBD2	CSARTSSGVGSYNEQFF	TGCAGTGCAAGGACTAGCTCGGGTGTCGGCTCCTACAATGAGCAGTTCTTC
TRBJ2-1	TRBV15	-	TRBD2	CATSSVVGLPSDEQFF	TGTGCCACCAGCAGCGTAGTGGGACTACCTAGCGATGAGCAGTTCTTC
TRBJ2-7	TRBV20-1	-	TRBD2	CNASMSSGSYEQYF	TGCAATGCTAGTATGTCTAGCGGTAGCTACGAGCAGTACTTC
TRBJ2-1	TRBV7-3	-	-	CASSPDSSYNEQFF	TGTGCCAGCAGCCCCGACAGTTCCTACAATGAGCAGTTCTTC
TRBJ1-2	TRBV5-1	-	-	CASSLSGTDYYGYTF	TGCGCCAGCAGCTTGTCCGGGACGGACTACTATGGCTACACCTTC
TRBJ2-7	TRBV7-2	medium-sized	-	CASSLGGFDYEQYF	TGTGCCAGCAGTCTAGGGGGATTCGACTACGAGCAGTACTTC
TRBJ2-1	TRBV18	few	TRBD2	CASSPPRGGRDEQFF	TGTGCCAGCTCACCACCGCGGGGGGGCCGCGATGAGCAGTTCTTC